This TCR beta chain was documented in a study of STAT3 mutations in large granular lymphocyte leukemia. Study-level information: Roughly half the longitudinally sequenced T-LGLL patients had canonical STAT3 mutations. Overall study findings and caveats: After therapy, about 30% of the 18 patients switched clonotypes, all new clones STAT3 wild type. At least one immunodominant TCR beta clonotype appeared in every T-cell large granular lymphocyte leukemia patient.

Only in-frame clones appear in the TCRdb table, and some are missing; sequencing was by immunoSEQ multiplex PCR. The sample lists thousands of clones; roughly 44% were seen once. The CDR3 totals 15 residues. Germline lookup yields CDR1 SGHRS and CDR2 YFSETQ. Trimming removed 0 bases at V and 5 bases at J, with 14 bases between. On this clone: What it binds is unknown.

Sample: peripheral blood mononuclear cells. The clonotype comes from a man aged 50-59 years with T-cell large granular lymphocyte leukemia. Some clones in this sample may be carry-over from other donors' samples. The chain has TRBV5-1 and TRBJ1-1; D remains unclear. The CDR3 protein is CASSLAGRESTEAFF. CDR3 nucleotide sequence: TGCGCCAGCAGCTTGGCCGGGAGGGAGAGTACTGAAGCTTTCTTT. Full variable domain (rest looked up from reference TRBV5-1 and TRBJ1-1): KAGVTQTPRYLIKTRGQQVTLSCSPISGHRSVSWYQQTPGQGLQFLFEYFSETQRNKGNFPGRFSGRQFSNSRSEMNVSTLELGDSALYLCASSLAGRESTEAFFGQGTRLTVV.